This T cell receptor (beta chain) was retrieved from a study of shared T cell receptors in the human thymus. Germline CDR1 is SGHRS and CDR2 is YFSETQ. The CDR3 has 17 residues. V trimming: 0 bases; J trimming: 4 bases; junction bases outside the gene matches: 9. Produced via immunoSEQ multiplex PCR; TCRdb's table is partial and in-frame only. The sample consists of more than 550,000 clones, approximately 87% of them appearing once. These same data were also listed under a study on human thymus T cells. Per that study: Finnish infants who were healthy and having corrective surgery for congenital heart defects made up the donors. Obtained as resections during corrective heart surgery, the thymus tissue was then studied. Thymic and blood repertoires showed apparently biased V and J gene usage. Related research examined unrelated individuals and reported that their thymic repertoires overlapped highly.

The TCR sequence derives from a boy younger than two with a congenital heart defect. V gene TRBV5-1 combines with J gene TRBJ2-5, with 10 positions matching TRBD1. The specimen sequenced was thymocytes. In DNA form, the CDR3 reads TGCGCCAGCAGCTTGGGACAGGGGGCGCTTAGGGGAGAGACCCAGTACTTC. Protein sequence: CASSLGQGALRGETQYF. The full variable domain, completed using reference TRBV5-1 and TRBJ2-5, is KAGVTQTPRYLIKTRGQQVTLSCSPISGHRSVSWYQQTPGQGLQFLFEYFSETQRNKGNFPGRFSGRQFSNSRSEMNVSTLELGDSALYLCASSLGQGALRGETQYFGPGTRLLVL.